Below, 13 T cell receptor beta chains from the same sample are listed, as sequenced in a study of blood T cell repertoires in COVID-19. The method was immunoSEQ multiplex PCR; TCRdb's version includes in-frame clones alone and lacks a portion of them. The sample has about 80,000 clones; roughly three quarters are singletons. Sequencing was carried out using peripheral blood. These receptors came from a man aged 65 to 85 with active or convalescent COVID-19.

The V and J genes are TRBV6-5 and TRBJ2-7; 11 bases match TRBD1. Per the germline V gene, CDR1 is MNHEY and CDR2 is SVGAGI. CDR3 length: 14 residues. V was pared by 6 bases and J by 6 bases, with 7 bases of the junction left unmatched. CDR3 coding DNA: TGTGCCAGCAGACCGGGACAGGGGGTGGGCGAGCAGTACTTC. Translation: CASRPGQGVGEQYF.

This chain links TRBV29-1 with TRBJ1-2; 8 bases line up with TRBD1. V was pared by 7 bases and J by 4 bases, with 11 bases of the junction left unmatched. Germline CDR1 SQVTM, CDR2 ANQGSEA. The CDR3 contains 14 residues. The CDR3 region is CSAYEQGDFYGYTF. CDR3 coding DNA: TGCAGCGCTTACGAACAGGGGGATTTCTATGGCTACACCTTC. Full variable domain (outside the CDR3, taken from reference TRBV29-1 and TRBJ1-2): SAVISQKPSRDICQRGTSLTIQCQVDSQVTMMFWYRQQPGQSLTLIATANQGSEATYESGFVIDKFPISRPNLTFSTLTVSNMSPEDSSIYLCSAYEQGDFYGYTFGSGTRLTVV.

This clone was recorded only once. The rearrangement uses TRBV6-1 and TRBJ1-4; a weak D match, TRBD1 (5 bases). V was cut by 2 bases and J by 4 bases, with 29 bases left in between. This CDR3 contains 21 residues. In germline, CDR1 is MNHNS, CDR2 SASEGT. DNA of the CDR3: TGTGCCAGCAGTGAATGGGGGTTGCGGGGTACCGGTAGTGTGAGTAATGAAAAACTGTTTTTT. It yields the protein CASSEWGLRGTGSVSNEKLFF.

This clone was recorded a few times. V gene TRBV5-5 combines with J gene TRBJ2-2; tentative D call: TRBD1 (6 bases). V shed 7 bases and J shed 5 bases, with 18 bases lying between them. The CDR3 covers 15 residues. Germline V gene data show CDR1 as SGHKS and CDR2 as YYEKEE (reference sequence). The CDR3 sequence is CASFRTAGITGELFF. The CDR3, as DNA: TGTGCCAGCTTCAGGACAGCTGGGATAACCGGGGAGCTGTTTTTT.

The gene calls are TRBV19 and TRBJ2-2, with TRBD2 matching over 13 bases. Germline V lookup: CDR1 LNHDA, CDR2 SQIVND (reference sequence). The CDR3 consists of 17 residues. J gave up 4 bases and V 7 bases, and 9 bases lay outside the gene matches. As DNA, the CDR3 is TGTGCCAGTAAGGGGACTAGCGGGGTTTGGGTCACCGGGGAGCTGTTTTTT. Residues: CASKGTSGVWVTGELFF.

This sequence joins TRBV5-1 and TRBJ1-2, with 8 nucleotides matching TRBD1. This CDR3 is built from 13 residues. Per germline, CDR1 SGHRS and CDR2 YFSETQ. The V gene end was trimmed by 5 bases and the J gene end by 6 bases; junction bases not matched to a gene: 6. CDR3 protein: CASRTGTGDGYTF. CDR3 nucleotides: TGCGCCAGCAGAACCGGGACAGGAGATGGCTACACCTTC. The whole variable domain, filled in from reference TRBV5-1 and TRBJ1-2, reads KAGVTQTPRYLIKTRGQQVTLSCSPISGHRSVSWYQQTPGQGLQFLFEYFSETQRNKGNFPGRFSGRQFSNSRSEMNVSTLELGDSALYLCASRTGTGDGYTFGSGTRLTVV.

The CDR3 bases are TGTGCCAGCAGTTTCAGCGGCAGATACGAGCAGTACTTC. Its translation: CASSFSGRYEQYF. This chain joins TRBV6-5 and TRBJ2-7; a weak D match, TRBD2 (5 bases). Germline-derived CDR1 and CDR2 are MNHEY and SVGAGI. Trimming shortened V by 4 bases and J by 4 bases, and 11 bases separated the two germline ends. The CDR3 contains 13 residues.

The chain has TRBV5-5 and TRBJ2-7; D not certain. The length of the CDR3 is 13 residues. V lost 1 base to trimming and J lost 7 bases, with 12 bases between them. CDR1 and CDR2 from the germline V gene are SGHKS and YYEKEE (reference sequence). Here the CDR3 DNA reads TGTGCCAGCAGCTTGCAGTTACCGAGGGAGCAGTACTTC. Its translation: CASSLQLPREQYF.

In this sample, this clone turned up a few times. The chain couples TRBV19 to TRBJ1-5; D is perhaps TRBD1 (6 bases). The CDR3 covers 14 residues. CDR1 and CDR2 from the germline V gene are LNHDA and SQIVND (reference sequence). Between the trimmed V and J ends, which lost 6 bases and 3 bases, there was a span of 12 bases. The chain's CDR3 is CASSGGLTNQPQHF. Written as DNA, the CDR3 is TGTGCCAGTAGCGGGGGGCTCACCAATCAGCCCCAGCATTTT.

This clone was detected only a few times. The genes are TRBV11-2 and TRBJ1-2; D is unresolved. Looked up from germline, CDR1 is SGHAT and CDR2 is FQNNGV. V lost 1 base and J 3 bases, leaving 6 bases between the germline ends. This CDR3 spans 13 amino acids. The CDR3 protein is CASSLGEYYGYTF. Written as DNA, the CDR3 is TGTGCCAGCAGCTTAGGGGAGTACTATGGCTACACCTTC.

This clone has a single count. The chain carries TRBV5-1 and TRBJ2-3, with a weak D call TRBD1 (6 bases). CDR3 size: 14 residues. Trimming stripped 5 bases from V and 2 bases from J, with 12 bases between. Germline V gene sequence: CDR1 SGHRS, CDR2 YFSETQ. The CDR3 region has the DNA TGCGCCAGCAGACAGGGAGTCGACACAGATACGCAGTATTTT. Protein: CASRQGVDTDTQYF.

This clone was picked up one time. The chain recombines TRBV11-1 with TRBJ2-7; the match to TRBD1 covers 7 bases. This CDR3 is 15 amino acids long. The germline V gene has CDR1 SGHAT and CDR2 FQDESV (reference sequence). V was clipped by 6 bases and J by 6 bases; unmatched bases: 14. The CDR3 DNA reads as TGTGCCAGCAGTTACCAGACAGGGCCCGGCGGCGAGCAGTACTTC. It specifies CASSYQTGPGGEQYF.

This chain uses TRBV5-1 with TRBJ2-5; 8 positions agree with TRBD1. The CDR3 length is 16 residues. Germline V CDR1 and CDR2: SGHRS, YFSETQ. The J segment lost 1 base and the V segment lost 5 bases, leaving 10 bases of the junction unmatched. The CDR3 sequence: CASRPGQASLQETQYF. CDR3 sequence (DNA): TGCGCCAGCAGACCGGGACAGGCTTCCCTCCAAGAGACCCAGTACTTC. Complete variable domain (other parts from reference TRBV5-1 and TRBJ2-5): KAGVTQTPRYLIKTRGQQVTLSCSPISGHRSVSWYQQTPGQGLQFLFEYFSETQRNKGNFPGRFSGRQFSNSRSEMNVSTLELGDSALYLCASRPGQASLQETQYFGPGTRLLVL.